These 31 T cell receptor beta chains share one sample of origin, sequenced in a study of blood T cells in healthy people across ages. Then a second PCR, running roughly 7 to 12 cycles, was carried out with a sample-barcoded 5' primer and a J-beta primer mix. TCRdb re-derived calls from the 5' RACE reads in MiXCR, one entry per CDR3 protein. This table has 2 million or so distinct CDR3 sequences, approximately 50% appearing once. Input material: blood. These receptors originate from a woman between 35 and 50 years old in good health.

This clonotype was seen at least ten times. The V gene is TRBV4-3, the J gene TRBJ2-3, with 8 bases lining up with TRBD2. Germline CDR1 is LGHNA and CDR2 is YSLEER. V lost 5 bases, J lost 0 bases, and 4 bases stayed unmatched. The CDR3 contains 15 residues. CDR3 in DNA: TGCGCCAGCAGCACTAGCGGCGGTAGCACAGATACGCAGTATTTT. This translates into CASSTSGGSTDTQYF.

This chain connects TRBV12-5 to TRBJ2-7; D is undetermined. Trimming stripped 0 bases from V and 6 bases from J, with 15 bases between. The CDR3 is 15 residues long. Germline lookup yields CDR1 LGHNT and CDR2 FRNRAP. The CDR3 region has the DNA TGTGCTAGTGGTTTGGTACCTTGGGGAATTACCGAGCAGTACTTC. Amino acid sequence: CASGLVPWGITEQYF.

V and J are TRBV28 and TRBJ2-5, with a possible D match to TRBD1 (5 bases). The CDR3 spans 13 residues. Trimming cost V 6 bases and J 2 bases, with 10 bases left between them. Germline values: CDR1 MDHEN, CDR2 SYDVKM. In DNA, the CDR3 is TGTGCCAGCAGATCTCAGGGACAAGAGACCCAGTACTTC. This translates into CASRSQGQETQYF.

The chain is built from TRBV4-3 and TRBJ2-2; 7 positions agree with TRBD2. The CDR3 has 16 amino acids. Looked up from germline, CDR1 is LGHNA and CDR2 is YSLEER. Trimming cost V 0 bases and J 4 bases; bases outside gene matches: 5. The CDR3 sequence: CASSQDGGGFTGELFF. The CDR3 region has the DNA TGCGCCAGCAGCCAAGATGGGGGGGGTTTCACCGGGGAGCTGTTTTTT.

This rearrangement joins TRBV4-2 to TRBJ2-7, with D hard to call. The germline V gene has CDR1 LGHNA and CDR2 YNFKEQ. The CDR3 runs to 16 residues. Trimming took off 0 bases at V and 0 bases at J, with 12 bases between the two ends. The CDR3 loop reads CASSQDFQEASYEQYF. The CDR3 DNA reads as TGTGCCAGCAGCCAAGATTTTCAGGAAGCCTCCTACGAGCAGTACTTC.

In its sample, this clonotype was seen once. The rearrangement uses TRBV12-3 or TRBV12-4 and TRBJ2-5; unclear D gene. Trimming pared 6 bases from V and 1 base from J, leaving 9 bases between. The CDR3 totals 13 residues. CDR3 in amino acids: CASRTRLQETQYF. The CDR3 bases are TGTGCCAGCAGAACAAGGCTCCAAGAGACCCAGTACTTC.

The V and J genes are TRBV4-1 and TRBJ2-1, with a tentative D call TRBD2 (7 bases). CDR1 is MGHRA and CDR2 is YSYEKL in the germline V gene. V was clipped by 1 base and J by 9 bases, with 16 bases between them. This CDR3 has 15 amino acids. The DNA for the CDR3 is TGCGCCAGCAGCCAAGTGGTGGCGGGGGCAGTTGAGCAGTTCTTC. Its translation is CASSQVVAGAVEQFF.

As to this clonotype: A read error may account for a junction end that differs from germline. This chain joins TRBV7-2 and TRBJ2-1; 9 positions agree with TRBD2. The CDR3 consists of 17 residues. Germline values: CDR1 SGHTA, CDR2 FQGNSA. CDR3 protein: CASRLGSGRGGQNEQFF. In DNA form, the CDR3 reads TGTGCCAGCCGCTTAGGTTCTGGGCGGGGGGGTCAAAATGAGCAGTTCTTC.

V and J are TRBV28 and TRBJ1-1, with D unclear. The CDR3 length is 13 residues. V was pared by 3 bases and J by 3 bases, with 8 bases between. Per the germline V gene, CDR1 is MDHEN and CDR2 is SYDVKM. This chain's CDR3 is CASSFQVYTEAFF. As DNA, the CDR3 is TGTGCCAGCAGTTTTCAGGTATACACTGAAGCTTTCTTT.

Only a few counts were recorded for this clonotype. V usage is TRBV29-1 and J usage is TRBJ1-2, with D maybe TRBD1 (6 bases). This CDR3 comprises 12 residues. The germline V gene encodes CDR1 SQVTM and CDR2 ANQGSEA. Between the trimmed V and J ends, which lost 7 bases and 5 bases, there was a span of 14 bases. The CDR3 bases are TGCAGCGGGGCCCTTACAGGGTATGGCTACACCTTC. Translated: CSGALTGYGYTF.

In its sample, this clonotype was seen a few times. The chain recombines TRBV4-1 with TRBJ2-5; the D gene is possibly TRBD2 (7 bases). The germline gives CDR1 MGHRA, CDR2 YSYEKL. V dropped 1 base and J dropped 3 bases, with 18 bases sitting between them. This CDR3 region has 17 residues. CDR3 sequence: CASSQVGGGASKETQYF. The CDR3 DNA reads as TGCGCCAGCAGCCAAGTCGGAGGGGGGGCCTCCAAAGAGACCCAGTACTTC.

This chain connects TRBV29-1 to TRBJ2-3, with 9 bases fitting TRBD1. Germline loops: CDR1 SQVTM, CDR2 ANQGSEA. The CDR3 is 13 amino acids. The trim removed 4 bases at V and 3 bases at J, leaving 2 bases unmatched. CDR3 bases: TGCAGCGTTGTACAGGGGGCAACAGATACGCAGTATTTT. Protein sequence: CSVVQGATDTQYF.

The table lists this clonotype with a few counts. The V call is TRBV11-2, the J call TRBJ2-4, with no clear D. Germline values: CDR1 SGHAT, CDR2 FQNNGV. CDR3 length: 15 amino acids. The V and J ends lost 3 bases and 7 bases respectively, with 16 bases between them. The CDR3 DNA sequence: TGTGCCAGCAGCTTGGGCGAGATGGGATCCAACATTCAGTACTTC. Protein product: CASSLGEMGSNIQYF.

The gene calls are TRBV27 and TRBJ2-4; the D gene is possibly TRBD2 (6 bases). This CDR3 spans 13 amino acids. V was trimmed by 5 bases and J by 9 bases, leaving 14 bases between them. Germline CDR1 is MNHEY and CDR2 is SMNVEV (reference sequence). The CDR3 is CASSTGGRGIQYF. The DNA of the CDR3 is TGTGCCAGCAGTACCGGGGGACGGGGCATTCAGTACTTC.

The chain recombines TRBV20-1 with TRBJ2-1, with 12 bases aligning to TRBD2. Germline CDR1 is DFQATT and CDR2 is SNEGSKA (reference sequence). The J segment lost 8 bases and the V segment lost 7 bases, leaving 9 bases of the junction unmatched. The CDR3 is 14 amino acids. This chain's CDR3 is CSVPSGGGPHEQFF. In nucleotides, the CDR3 is TGCAGTGTACCTAGCGGGGGGGGCCCCCATGAGCAGTTCTTC.

This clonotype was observed a few times. The chain combines TRBV6-5 with TRBJ1-2; 7 bases map to TRBD1. V dropped 2 bases and J dropped 8; count of bases not matched to a gene: 8. The CDR3 extends over 14 amino acids. Germline V CDR1 and CDR2: MNHEY, SVGAGI. The CDR3 is CASSYDRVNRGYTF. CDR3 DNA sequence: TGTGCCAGCAGTTACGACAGGGTGAACCGCGGCTACACCTTC.

The chain recombines TRBV6-1 with TRBJ2-5; D possibly uses TRBD1 or TRBD2 (6 bases each). Per germline, CDR1 MNHNS and CDR2 SASEGT. The length of the CDR3 is 15 residues. Deletions cut 6 bases from V and 5 bases from J, with 19 bases between. In DNA form, the CDR3 reads TGTGCCAGCAGGCCCGGGGGAACAGGGAAGGAGACCCAGTACTTC. It encodes CASRPGGTGKETQYF.

This clonotype occurred a few times. V usage is TRBV15 and J usage is TRBJ2-3; D assignment may be TRBD1 or TRBD2 (5 bases each). The CDR3 runs 15 residues. The germline V gene has CDR1 LNHNV and CDR2 YYDKDF (reference sequence). Trimming stripped 5 bases from V and 6 bases from J, with 18 bases between. CDR3 nucleotide sequence: TGTGCCACCAGCCCCCCTCCGGGACCGAAGGATACGCAGTATTTT. Its protein product is CATSPPPGPKDTQYF.

The genes are TRBV13 and TRBJ1-2; D is unresolved. Germline-derived CDR1 and CDR2 are PRHDT and FYEKMQ (reference sequence). The CDR3 loop spans 16 amino acids. V dropped 1 base and J dropped 2 bases, with 14 bases sitting between them. The CDR3 sequence is CASSLVGYGTNYGYTF. As DNA, the CDR3 is TGTGCCAGCAGCTTAGTTGGCTACGGTACCAACTATGGCTACACCTTC.

This clonotype appeared a few times. This chain joins TRBV9 and TRBJ1-2; 8 bases match TRBD1. CDR3 length equals 15 residues. Germline CDR1 reads SGDLS; CDR2 reads YYNGEE. Trimming cost V 6 bases and J 4 bases; bases outside gene matches: 11. The CDR3 spells CASTPGSGQGYGYTF. Written as DNA, the CDR3 is TGTGCCAGCACCCCAGGAAGCGGACAGGGCTATGGCTACACCTTC.

V is TRBV6-2 or TRBV6-3 and J is TRBJ2-7; 8 nucleotides line up with TRBD1. The V and J ends lost 5 bases and 5 bases, in that order; junction bases with no gene match: 8. Germline CDR1 MNHEY, CDR2 SVGEGT. CDR3 length equals 14 residues. CDR3 sequence reads: CASSIRQGSNEQYF. The CDR3 DNA reads as TGTGCCAGCAGTATCCGACAGGGGTCAAACGAGCAGTACTTC.

The genes are TRBV4-3 and TRBJ2-1; 10 bases match TRBD2. After removal of 4 bases from V and 4 bases from J, the junction contained 4 bases not matched to a gene. Germline CDR1 reads LGHNA; CDR2 reads YSLEER. The CDR3 covers 15 residues. CDR3: CASSPLAGLYNEQFF. CDR3 DNA: TGCGCCAGCAGCCCACTAGCGGGGCTATACAATGAGCAGTTCTTC.

Turning to this clonotype: The missing conserved phenylalanine or tryptophan at the end of this CDR3 makes a read error likely. This sequence joins TRBV29-1 and TRBJ2-1; possible D gene TRBD2, 7 bases. CDR1 and CDR2 from the germline V gene are SQVTM and ANQGSEA. The CDR3 loop spans 14 amino acids. The V and J ends lost 3 bases and 9 bases respectively, with 18 bases between them. This CDR3 is CSVDRGGRSGEQFL. The CDR3 DNA sequence: TGCAGCGTTGATAGGGGGGGGCGTAGCGGTGAGCAGTTCCTC.

The chain carries TRBV20-1 and TRBJ2-5; 10 bases are a match to TRBD2. The CDR3 runs 15 residues. CDR1 is DFQATT and CDR2 is SNEGSKA in the germline V gene (reference sequence). J lost 3 bases, V lost 0 bases, and 4 bases had no gene match. The CDR3 region has the DNA TGCAGTGCTAGAGATCGTCTAGCGGGGGAAGAGACCCAGTACTTC. Protein product: CSARDRLAGEETQYF.

This clonotype was counted only a few times. J is TRBJ2-3 and V is TRBV20-1; D is tentatively TRBD1 or TRBD2 (6 bases each). Trimming shortened V by 5 bases and J by 0 bases, and 15 bases separated the two germline ends. CDR1 DFQATT and CDR2 SNEGSKA come from the germline V gene (reference sequence). The CDR3 sequence is 15 residues long. The CDR3 sequence is CSAGRGGPSTDTQYF. In DNA form, the CDR3 reads TGCAGTGCTGGCCGAGGGGGGCCTAGCACAGATACGCAGTATTTT.

The J gene is TRBJ2-5, the V gene TRBV9; the match to TRBD1 covers 7 bases. Germline assignment: CDR1 SGDLS and CDR2 YYNGEE. The CDR3 contains 16 residues. With 4 bases clipped from V and 1 base from J, the junction kept 10 bases outside the gene matches. This CDR3 is CASSRPLGQSQETQYF. The DNA of the CDR3 is TGTGCCAGCAGCCGCCCCTTGGGACAGAGCCAAGAGACCCAGTACTTC.

The V call is TRBV20-1, the J call TRBJ2-5; 13 positions match TRBD2. The germline CDR1 and CDR2 sequences are DFQATT and SNEGSKA (reference sequence). The CDR3 is 17 amino acids. Germline trimming cut 5 bases from V and 2 bases from J; bases unmatched to any gene: 11. Written as DNA, the CDR3 is TGCAGTGCTGGCCGACTAGCGGGAGGACTGCTTCAAGAGACCCAGTACTTC. Protein: CSAGRLAGGLLQETQYF.

The chain has TRBV5-1 and TRBJ2-5; TRBD1 might be the D (5 bases). The V gene's germline CDR1 is SGHRS and CDR2 YFSETQ. V was cut by 5 bases and J by 4 bases, with 21 bases left in between. The CDR3 length is 16 residues. The CDR3 bases are TGCGCCAGCAGTATCGGACGCTTAGGGGCGCGAGAGACCCAGTACTTC. It translates to CASSIGRLGARETQYF.

The chain combines TRBV5-1 with TRBJ1-2; 8 bases map to TRBD1. The germline gives CDR1 SGHRS, CDR2 YFSETQ. Trimming at V came to 4 bases and at J to 4 bases, leaving 6 bases not matched to a gene. The CDR3 is made up of 14 amino acids. CDR3 protein: CASSHGQGSYGYTF. CDR3 coding DNA: TGCGCCAGCAGCCACGGACAGGGTTCCTATGGCTACACCTTC.

V gene TRBV12-3 or TRBV12-4 combines with J gene TRBJ1-2; no definite D call. This CDR3 has 16 residues. V gave up 2 bases and J gave up 0 bases, with 13 bases separating them. The CDR3 loop reads CASSLKLGSANYGYTF. As DNA, the CDR3 is TGTGCCAGCAGTTTAAAGCTCGGTTCGGCTAACTATGGCTACACCTTC.

The chain combines TRBV7-9 with TRBJ1-2; 7 positions agree with TRBD1. The germline CDR1 and CDR2 sequences are SEHNR and FQNEAQ (reference sequence). The CDR3 is 14 amino acids. Trimming removed 1 base from V and 8 bases from J; junction bases left unmatched: 7. CDR3: CASSLETGLGGYTF. In DNA form, the CDR3 reads TGTGCCAGCAGCTTAGAGACAGGGTTGGGCGGCTACACCTTC.